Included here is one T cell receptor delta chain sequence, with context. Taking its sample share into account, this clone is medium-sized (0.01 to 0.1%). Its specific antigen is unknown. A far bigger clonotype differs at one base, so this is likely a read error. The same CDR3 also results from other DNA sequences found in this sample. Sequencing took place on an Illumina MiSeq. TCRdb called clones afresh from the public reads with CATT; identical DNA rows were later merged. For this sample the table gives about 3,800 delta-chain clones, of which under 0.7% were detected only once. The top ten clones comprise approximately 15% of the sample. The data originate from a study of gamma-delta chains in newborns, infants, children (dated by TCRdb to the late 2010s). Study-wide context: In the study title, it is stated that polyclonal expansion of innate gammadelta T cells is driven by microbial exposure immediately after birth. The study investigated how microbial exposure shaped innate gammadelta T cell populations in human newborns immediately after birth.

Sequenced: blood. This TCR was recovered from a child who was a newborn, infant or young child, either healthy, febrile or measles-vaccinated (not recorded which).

The CDR3 protein is CACDWGSSWGTRQMFF. The base sequence is TGTGCCTGTGACTGGGGGAGCTCCTGGGGCACCCGACAGATGTTTTTC. The chain is made from TRDV2 and TRDJ3; the central 7 bases match TRDD3. CDR3 length: 16 amino acids, cysteine to phenylalanine. Only the CDR3 DNA is retained, 48 bases long and in frame from the first base. According to the germline V gene, CDR1 reads GEAIGNYY and CDR2 reads EKD.